The rows below give T cell receptor beta chains drawn from one sample of a study of blood T cells in healthy people across ages. In TCRdb, the 5' RACE reads were re-called with MiXCR into one record per CDR3 protein. The data show around 1.1 million distinct CDR3 sequences, roughly two fifths seen once. The material sequenced was blood. Receptors originate from a man aged 18 to 29 in good health. Both conserved end residues are part of each CDR3. Each record gives: D gene, V gene, J gene, CDR3 length, clone size, CDR3 protein, CDR3 DNA. D genes are given only for firm matches. Size values are once, few and many counts, or a class for expanded clones, and some rows have none.

>TRBD1|TRBV20-1|TRBJ1-2|15|-
CSAFSHTGTDYGYTF
TGCAGTGCATTTTCTCATACCGGGACAGACTATGGCTACACCTTC
>TRBD2|TRBV2|TRBJ2-5|14|-
CASSQLAGAETQYF
TGTGCCAGCAGTCAACTAGCGGGGGCAGAGACCCAGTACTTC
>TRBD1|TRBV5-4|TRBJ2-7|12|-
CASIQTGYEQYF
TGTGCCAGCATCCAGACAGGGTACGAGCAGTACTTC
>TRBD1|TRBV5-1|TRBJ1-2|15|-
CASSLVQGIGAGYTF
TGCGCCAGCAGCTTGGTACAGGGGATTGGTGCTGGCTACACCTTC
>-|TRBV14|TRBJ2-3|15|-
CACRGTGSKQYTQYF
TGTGCCTGCAGGGGCACAGGGTCAAAGCAATATACGCAGTATTTT
>-|TRBV7-3|TRBJ2-3|14|few
CASSFGVSTDTQYF
TGTGCCAGCAGCTTCGGTGTAAGCACAGATACGCAGTATTTT
>-|TRBV6-2/TRBV6-3|TRBJ2-7|14|-
CASTQAGLYYEQYF
TGTGCCAGCACCCAGGCGGGGTTATACTACGAGCAGTACTTC
>TRBD2|TRBV7-2|TRBJ2-3|15|-
CASSSSGGRADTQYF
TGTGCCAGCAGTAGTAGCGGGGGTCGGGCAGATACGCAGTATTTT
>-|TRBV7-9|TRBJ2-3|15|-
CASSPEQGNTDTQYF
TGTGCCAGCAGCCCGGAACAGGGAAACACAGATACGCAGTATTTT
>TRBD1|TRBV6-2/TRBV6-3|TRBJ2-7|15|-
CACSRDRVKIHEQYF
TGTGCCTGCAGCCGGGACAGGGTAAAAATCCACGAGCAGTACTTC
>-|TRBV29-1|TRBJ2-7|16|-
CSVNRAGWGPDNEQYF
TGCAGCGTTAATCGGGCGGGGTGGGGGCCTGACAATGAGCAGTACTTC
>-|TRBV5-1|TRBJ2-1|14|-
CASSTQTGRNEQFF
TGCGCCAGCAGCACACAGACAGGGAGGAATGAGCAGTTCTTC
>-|TRBV7-2|TRBJ2-2|14|-
CASSLQEILGELFF
TGTGCCAGCAGCTTGCAGGAGATACTCGGGGAGCTGTTTTTT
>-|TRBV7-2|TRBJ1-1|13|once
CASSLGTVVEAFF
TGTGCCAGCAGCTTAGGGACAGTAGTTGAAGCTTTCTTT
>TRBD2|TRBV7-2|TRBJ2-5|14|-
CASSKGLAEETQYF
TGTGCCAGCAGCAAGGGACTAGCGGAAGAGACCCAGTACTTC
>-|TRBV20-1|TRBJ1-1|12|few
CSARDMTSEAFF
TGCAGTGCTAGAGATATGACATCTGAAGCTTTCTTT
>-|TRBV10-3|TRBJ1-1|14|few
CAISEPTGNTEAFF
TGTGCCATCAGTGAACCTACAGGGAACACTGAAGCTTTCTTT
>TRBD1|TRBV20-1|TRBJ2-3|14|-
CSARLGRGSDTQYF
TGCAGTGCTAGGCTTGGCAGGGGGTCAGATACGCAGTATTTT
>-|TRBV5-1|TRBJ1-1|14|-
CASSLGAPNTEAFF
TGCGCCAGCAGCCTTGGGGCGCCGAACACTGAAGCTTTCTTT
>TRBD1|TRBV4-2|TRBJ2-2|18|-
CASSQDLRTGGHTGELFF
TGTGCCAGCAGCCAAGATCTACGGACAGGTGGTCACACCGGGGAGCTGTTTTTT
>-|TRBV12-3/TRBV12-4|TRBJ2-7|11|-
CASIGYNEQYF
TGTGCCAGCATAGGGTACAATGAGCAGTACTTC
>-|TRBV6-4|TRBJ1-5|17|few
CASPRQTKGQYNQPQHF
TGTGCCAGTCCGAGGCAGACTAAGGGACAATACAATCAGCCCCAGCATTTT
>-|TRBV29-1|TRBJ2-1|15|-
CSVEQRGASYNEQFF
TGCAGCGTTGAACAGAGAGGGGCCTCCTACAATGAGCAGTTCTTC
>-|TRBV13|TRBJ2-1|16|-
CASSLGTSTTHNEQLF
TGTGCCAGCAGCTTAGGTACTAGTACTACCCACAATGAGCAGTTGTTC
>TRBD1|TRBV12-3/TRBV12-4|TRBJ2-3|17|-
CASSLRQGVPRTDAQYF
TGTGCCAGCAGTTTACGCCAGGGGGTCCCCAGAACAGATGCGCAGTATTTT
>-|TRBV6-2/TRBV6-3|TRBJ2-1|14|-
CASSYSAGDNEQFF
TGTGCCAGCAGTTACTCGGCAGGGGACAATGAGCAGTTCTTC
>-|TRBV24-1|TRBJ2-1|9|few
CATPRKQFF
TGTGCCACCCCCCGGAAGCAGTTCTTC
>-|TRBV20-1|TRBJ2-3|16|-
CSARDQIRDSTDTQYF
TGCAGTGCTAGAGATCAGATCCGGGATAGCACAGATACGCAGTATTTT
>TRBD2|TRBV20-1|TRBJ2-1|14|many
CSARVAGGYNEQFF
TGCAGTGCTAGAGTAGCGGGGGGATACAATGAGCAGTTCTTC
>TRBD2|TRBV4-3|TRBJ2-3|15|many
CASSRASGATDTQYF
TGCGCCAGCAGCCGGGCCAGCGGGGCCACAGATACGCAGTATTTT
>TRBD2|TRBV27|TRBJ2-1|14|-
CASSLTSGVYEQFF
TGTGCCAGCAGTTTGACTAGCGGGGTCTACGAGCAGTTCTTC
>-|TRBV20-1|TRBJ1-4|15|-
CSARGPPGLNEKLFF
TGCAGTGCTAGAGGCCCCCCGGGACTGAATGAAAAACTGTTTTTT
>TRBD2|TRBV4-1|TRBJ2-5|14|few
CASSQGGLEKTQYF
TGCGCCAGCAGCCAAGGAGGACTAGAAAAGACCCAGTACTTC
>-|TRBV27|TRBJ1-2|14|-
CASSSQGLGGGYTF
TGTGCCAGCAGTTCCCAGGGACTTGGTGGTGGCTACACCTTC
>-|TRBV7-8|TRBJ1-1|15|-
CASSLMTGSYTEAFF
TGTGCCAGCAGTTTGATGACAGGAAGTTACACTGAAGCTTTCTTT
>TRBD2|TRBV5-1|TRBJ2-3|15|-
CAGSSGDSGIATQYF
TGCGCCGGCAGCAGCGGGGACTCCGGCATCGCTACGCAGTATTTT
>-|TRBV4-3|TRBJ2-5|15|-
CASSPYWGLKETQYF
TGCGCCAGCAGCCCTTATTGGGGGCTGAAGGAGACCCAGTACTTC
>-|TRBV20-1|TRBJ2-5|12|-
CSAMQRGETQYF
TGCAGTGCTATGCAAAGGGGTGAGACCCAGTACTTC
>TRBD2|TRBV20-1|TRBJ2-1|13|few
CSASGGYHNEQFF
TGCAGTGCCAGCGGGGGCTATCACAATGAGCAGTTCTTC
>TRBD2|TRBV20-1|TRBJ2-1|16|few
CSASSLAGASYNEQFF
TGCAGTGCTAGCTCGCTAGCGGGGGCTTCCTACAATGAGCAGTTCTTC
>-|TRBV12-3/TRBV12-4|TRBJ1-1|15|-
CASTHGQLFNTEAFF
TGTGCCAGCACTCATGGACAGCTTTTTAACACTGAAGCTTTCTTT
>-|TRBV6-7|TRBJ1-2|14|-
CASRSLDPFYGYTF
TGTGCCAGCAGGTCACTGGATCCCTTCTATGGCTACACCTTC
>TRBD1|TRBV7-2|TRBJ2-4|16|-
CASSHRTGAAKNIQYF
TGTGCCAGCAGCCACCGGACAGGGGCAGCCAAAAACATTCAGTACTTC
>TRBD1|TRBV20-1|TRBJ2-1|12|-
CSLNRGDGEQFF
TGCAGCCTAAACAGGGGGGACGGTGAGCAGTTCTTC
>-|TRBV20-1|TRBJ1-1|17|once
CSAGDGVAGESNTEAFF
TGCAGTGCTGGAGACGGGGTGGCAGGGGAATCGAACACTGAAGCTTTCTTT
>TRBD1|TRBV12-3/TRBV12-4|TRBJ2-2|15|few
CASRGTGGFPGELFF
TGTGCCAGCAGGGGGACAGGGGGTTTCCCCGGGGAGCTGTTTTTT
>-|TRBV2|TRBJ2-1|15|-
CASRLSVGGYNEQFF
TGTGCCAGCCGCCTTTCCGTGGGGGGCTACAATGAGCAGTTCTTC
>-|TRBV20-1|TRBJ2-1|11|-
CSARVQETQFF
TGCAGTGCTCGGGTACAAGAGACCCAGTTCTTC
>-|TRBV3-1|TRBJ2-5|17|-
CASTQGEQSNRNNEQYF
TGTGCCAGCACCCAAGGAGAACAATCCAACCGTAACAATGAGCAGTACTTC
>-|TRBV7-3|TRBJ2-1|15|-
CASSRGQGPYNEQFF
TGTGCCAGCAGCCGCGGGCAGGGACCCTACAATGAGCAGTTCTTC
>TRBD1|TRBV9|TRBJ2-2|17|-
CASSPPGQPTNTGELFF
TGTGCCAGCAGCCCCCCGGGACAGCCTACGAACACCGGGGAGCTGTTTTTT
>-|TRBV12-3/TRBV12-4|TRBJ2-1|14|few
CASSWSASYNEQFF
TGTGCCAGCAGTTGGTCCGCGTCCTACAATGAGCAGTTCTTC
>TRBD2|TRBV4-3|TRBJ2-3|17|-
CASSQALAGEPPNTQYF
TGCGCCAGCAGCCAGGCACTAGCGGGGGAGCCCCCGAATACGCAGTATTTT
>TRBD1|TRBV5-1|TRBJ2-1|15|few
CASTSGQGPYNEQFF
TGCGCCAGCACCTCCGGACAGGGCCCCTACAATGAGCAGTTCTTC
>-|TRBV2|TRBJ2-2|14|few
CASSLRLTTGELFF
TGTGCCAGCAGTCTTCGACTCACCACCGGGGAGCTGTTTTTT
>-|TRBV7-3|TRBJ2-1|13|-
CASSLNQGDEQFF
TGTGCCAGCAGCCTAAATCAGGGAGATGAGCAGTTCTTC